This T cell receptor beta chain stems from a study of T-cell memory formation after mild COVID-19. This clonotype was detected a few times. The germline CDR1 and CDR2 sequences are LNHDA and SQIVND (reference sequence). V lost 3 bases and J 9 bases, leaving 12 bases between the germline ends. The CDR3 covers 13 residues. Employing constant-segment primers, 5'RACE generated TCR alpha and TCR beta cDNA libraries bearing sample barcodes and UMIs. TCRdb analysed the 5' RACE reads with MiXCR anew, one entry per CDR3 protein. Found here are 84,000 or so distinct CDR3 sequences, about 15% of them singletons; the top ten hold roughly 30%.

This sequence originates from an adult woman who had mild COVID-19 (a few samples of this study predate the infection). Cell type and time point are not known. Sequenced material: PBMCs or a T cell subset sorted from them (not recorded which). This rearrangement joins TRBV19 to TRBJ2-1; D remains ambiguous. CDR3 DNA sequence: TGTGCCAGTAGTATCATTCCCCGCAGTGAGCAGTTCTTC. Protein: CASSIIPRSEQFF.